Reported below is one T cell receptor (beta chain). Its antigen remains unknown. The data originate from a study of siplizumab effects on memory and regulatory T cells. Assays captured 85,000 to 100,000 TCR templates per sample. Method: immunoSEQ multiplex PCR; TCRdb's copy keeps in-frame clones and lacks some. The table includes approximately 65,000 clones, less than 85% detected once. Points from the study as a whole: Alloreactive sequences tracing back to unstimulated CD4+ memory cells fell significantly with siplizumab. The mean Treg-derived percentage of mappable alloreactive CD4+ clones was around 69% with siplizumab compared with approximately 28% in controls. Naive T cells looked more diverse than memory cells, and they looked like major contributors to the alloresponse.

Sequenced input: memory CD4+ T cells sorted from blood. The clonotype comes from a human donor in good health.

Written as DNA, the CDR3 is TGCGCCAGCAGCTTGAATAGGCAGGGGGCCGGTGAGCAGTTCTTC. This codes for CASSLNRQGAGEQFF. The chain uses TRBV5-1 and TRBJ2-1, with 8 bases fitting TRBD1. With V trimmed by 1 base and J by 9 bases, 9 bases remained unmatched. The germline CDR1 and CDR2 sequences are SGHRS and YFSETQ. The CDR3 is 15 amino acids. The entire variable domain, with the rest obtained from reference TRBV5-1 and TRBJ2-1, is as follows: KAGVTQTPRYLIKTRGQQVTLSCSPISGHRSVSWYQQTPGQGLQFLFEYFSETQRNKGNFPGRFSGRQFSNSRSEMNVSTLELGDSALYLCASSLNRQGAGEQFFGPGTRLTVL.